The next 30 T cell receptor beta chains were all read from a single sample in a study of metastatic and nonmetastatic thyroid tumors. TCRdb redid the clone calls on the PCR reads using MiXCR. The table lists around 53,000 clones, approximately 22% of them singletons. Treatment of any kind had been given to no patient before thyroid surgery. Sequencing was done on a sample of blood. These receptors were collected from a female donor with papillary thyroid cancer or a benign thyroid nodule (not recorded which). Some clones in this sample may be carry-over from other donors' samples.

A note on this clone: A much larger clonotype is one base distant, so this may be a read error. Because the CDR3 is missing its conserved closing phenylalanine or tryptophan, this is likely a read error. CDR3 residues: CSSPVGPREQFV. Here the CDR3 DNA reads TGCAGTTCCCCAGTCGGGCCTAGAGAGCAGTTCGTC. This chain uses TRBV20-1 with TRBJ2-1; no clear D gene. CDR3 length equals 12 residues. V was pared by 8 bases and J by 10 bases, with 18 bases between. Germline CDR1 and CDR2: DFQATT and SNEGSKA (reference sequence).

This clone occurred many times. This chain joins TRBV11-2 and TRBJ2-2; 9 bases line up with TRBD1. Germline CDR1 reads SGHAT; CDR2 reads FQNNGV. The CDR3 spans 16 residues. V lost 5 bases and J lost 7; bases outside the gene matches: 11. The CDR3 coding sequence is TGTGCCAGCAGCAGAAGGACAGGGGAGTCGGGCGGGGAGCTGTTTTTT. Translated: CASSRRTGESGGELFF.

In this sample, this clone turned up a few times. This sample includes further DNA sequences coding for the same CDR3. This rearrangement joins TRBV12-3 or TRBV12-4 to TRBJ2-7, with a possible D match to TRBD2 (6 bases). The CDR3 loop spans 15 amino acids. The CDR3 protein is CASGRAASPPDEQYF. The CDR3, as DNA: TGTGCTAGCGGACGAGCAGCGTCGCCTCCGGACGAGCAGTACTTC.

In its sample, this clone was seen many times. The chain has TRBV12-3 or TRBV12-4 and TRBJ1-1, with 7 nucleotides matching TRBD1. V gave up 7 bases and J gave up 0 bases; unmatched junction bases: 8. The CDR3 contains 15 residues. The CDR3 DNA reads as TGTGCCAGCATCCTAGGGGGCGGCATGAACACTGAAGCTTTCTTT. Encoded protein: CASILGGGMNTEAFF.

The genes are TRBV5-6 and TRBJ1-5; perhaps TRBD1 as D (6 bases). Looked up from germline, CDR1 is SGHDT and CDR2 is YYEEEE. The CDR3 is 13 residues long. V lost 2 bases and J 7 bases, leaving 10 bases between the germline ends. The CDR3 loop is CASSFGGLQPQHF. The CDR3 region has the DNA TGTGCCAGCAGCTTCGGGGGGCTGCAGCCCCAGCATTTT.

Details on this clone: Additional DNA sequences in this sample encode the identical CDR3. The chain has TRBV5-1 and TRBJ2-3; 8 nucleotides match TRBD1. The CDR3 totals 16 residues. After removal of 0 bases from V and 3 bases from J, the junction contained 6 bases not matched to a gene. Per the germline V gene, CDR1 is SGHRS and CDR2 is YFSETQ. The CDR3 sequence: CASSLEQGARTDTQYF. CDR3 sequence (DNA): TGCGCCAGCAGCTTGGAGCAGGGGGCGAGGACAGATACGCAGTATTTT.

This clone was observed many times. This sequence joins TRBV6-1 and TRBJ1-6; D unresolved. V was cut by 3 bases and J by 6 bases, with 9 bases left in between. The CDR3 totals 14 residues. Germline CDR1 and CDR2: MNHNS and SASEGT. The CDR3: CASSDEPGNSPLHF. The CDR3 DNA reads as TGTGCCAGCAGTGACGAGCCGGGTAATTCACCCCTCCACTTT.

Concerning this clone itself: A much more abundant neighbour one base away suggests this may be a read error. V and J are TRBV19 and TRBJ2-3, with D tentatively TRBD1 (5 bases). V lost 3 bases and J lost 1, with 23 bases in between. From germline, CDR1 is LNHDA and CDR2 SQIVND (reference sequence). The CDR3 has 19 residues. CDR3 sequence reads: CASSILPRDSAIRTDTQYF. DNA of the CDR3: TGTGCCAGTAGTATTCTGCCGCGAGACAGTGCGATACGCACAGATACGCAGTATTTT.

There are many counts of this clone. The V call is TRBV20-1, the J call TRBJ2-2, with TRBD1 identical over 8 bases. The CDR3 is made up of 16 amino acids. The germline V gene has CDR1 DFQATT and CDR2 SNEGSKA (reference sequence). The ends lost 1 base at V and 3 bases at J; junction bases unmatched: 7. CDR3: CSARANRGSYTGELFF. The CDR3 DNA sequence: TGCAGTGCTAGAGCGAACAGGGGGAGCTACACCGGGGAGCTGTTTTTT.

This clone was counted ten times or more. The chain has TRBV6-1 and TRBJ2-7; D may be TRBD2 (6 bases). The CDR3 is made up of 13 amino acids. Germline CDR1 is MNHNS and CDR2 is SASEGT. The V end lost 6 bases, the J end lost 6 bases, and 15 bases lay between the germline ends. DNA of the CDR3: TGTGCCAGCAGGCGGGACTCTGTTCGCGAGCAGTACTTC. The encoded protein is CASRRDSVREQYF.

Regarding this clone: The junction differs from germline at one of its ends, possibly a read error. The chain uses TRBV5-1 and TRBJ2-3; TRBD1 matches 8 bases. Germline loops: CDR1 SGHRS, CDR2 YFSETQ. CDR3 size: 18 residues. CDR3 loop: CASSLRSGQGTTTDPQYF. The CDR3 DNA follows: TGCGCCAGCAGCTTGCGCTCTGGACAGGGCACCACCACAGATCCGCAGTATTTT.

This chain uses TRBV4-1 with TRBJ2-2; D is uncertain. The ends were cut back, 2 bases at V and 6 bases at J, with 10 bases in the middle. From germline, CDR1 is MGHRA and CDR2 YSYEKL. The CDR3 has 14 residues. As DNA, the CDR3 is TGCGCCAGCAGCCAATATGGCCCGGCCGGGGAGCTGTTTTTT. Translating gives CASSQYGPAGELFF.

At least ten counts were recorded for this clone. The chain is built from TRBV28 and TRBJ2-4; weak D call: TRBD1 (6 bases). V was shortened by 6 bases and J by 0 bases, with 15 bases between the two germline ends. The CDR3 runs 16 residues. Germline CDR1 and CDR2: MDHEN and SYDVKM. CDR3 in DNA: TGTGCCAGCAGGCGACAGGAGAACCTAGCCAAAAACATTCAGTACTTC. It specifies CASRRQENLAKNIQYF.

The table lists this clone with many counts. This chain joins TRBV6-1 and TRBJ2-3, with 7 bases aligning to TRBD1. The V gene end was trimmed by 6 bases and the J gene end by 2 bases; junction bases not matched to a gene: 2. Germline CDR1 MNHNS, CDR2 SASEGT. The CDR3 spans 13 residues. The chain's CDR3 is CASRQGVTDTQYF. The CDR3 region has the DNA TGTGCCAGCAGGCAGGGGGTCACAGATACGCAGTATTTT.

This clone turned up a few times. This may come from a read error, since a much larger clone is one base off. The sample contains more than one DNA sequence encoding this CDR3. The V call is TRBV4-1, the J call TRBJ1-5; TRBD1 might be the D (5 bases). The germline gives CDR1 MGHRA, CDR2 YSYEKL. The CDR3 length is 15 residues. CDR3 amino acids: CASSQRTFSNQPQHF. CDR3 nucleotides: TGCGCCAGCAGCCAAAGGACATTTAGCAATCAGCCCCAGCACTTT.

On this clone itself: This may arise from a read error, as a much more abundant clone is one base away. The chain employs TRBV6-2 or TRBV6-3 and TRBJ2-3, with D unresolved. CDR1 and CDR2 from the germline V gene are MNHEY and SVGEGT. The length of the CDR3 is 12 residues. The V end lost 7 bases, the J end lost 5 bases, and 10 bases lay between the germline ends. This CDR3 reads CASTPVEDTQYF. CDR3 DNA sequence: TGTGCCAGCACTCCCGTAGAAGATACGCAGTATTTT.

Many counts were recorded for this clone. The V and J genes are TRBV19 and TRBJ1-2, with 7 nucleotides matching TRBD1. CDR3 length: 15 amino acids. V lost 8 bases and J lost 4; bases outside the gene matches: 13. Germline CDR1 LNHDA, CDR2 SQIVND (reference sequence). The CDR3 sequence is CASAANFRGAYGYTF. DNA of the CDR3: TGTGCCAGTGCAGCAAACTTCAGGGGGGCCTATGGCTACACCTTC.

This clone showed up just a few times. The V and J genes are TRBV28 and TRBJ1-3; D unclear. This CDR3 contains 13 residues. Trimming left V 3 bases short and J 8 bases short, with 11 bases between. Germline CDR1 MDHEN, CDR2 SYDVKM. The CDR3 protein is CASSFSSGYTIYF. In DNA form, the CDR3 reads TGTGCCAGCAGTTTTTCGTCAGGCTACACCATATATTTT.

About this clone itself: A junction boundary mismatches the germline segment, possibly from a read error. The gene calls are TRBV5-1 and TRBJ2-2, with D tentatively TRBD2 (6 bases). Germline loops: CDR1 SGHRS, CDR2 YFSETQ. The length of the CDR3 is 15 residues. The CDR3 nucleotides are TGCTCCAGCAGCTTACCTCGGGAGTACGACGGGGAGCTGTTTTTT. This translates into CSSSLPREYDGELFF.

There are many counts of this clone. A clone one base away is much larger, so this may be a read error. The CDR3 region is CSARDERAISYEQYF. The CDR3 nucleotides read TGCAGTGCTAGAGATGAGCGGGCGATCTCCTACGAGCAGTACTTC. The V gene is TRBV20-1, the J gene TRBJ2-7, with D possibly TRBD2 on 6 matching bases. Germline CDR1 is DFQATT and CDR2 is SNEGSKA (reference sequence). The CDR3 is made up of 15 amino acids. Trimming removed 0 bases from V and 0 bases from J, with 12 bases in between.

This clone was observed many times. The chain couples TRBV30 to TRBJ2-2; D unclear. Deletions cut 3 bases from V and 3 bases from J, with 5 bases between. The CDR3 runs to 12 residues. Germline-derived CDR1 and CDR2 are GTSNPN and SVGIG (reference sequence). Here the CDR3 DNA reads TGTGCCTGGAGCATCGACACCGGGGAGCTGTTTTTT. Residues: CAWSIDTGELFF.

This clone was found many times. This chain connects TRBV24-1 to TRBJ2-1, with 12 bases fitting TRBD2. Germline V CDR1 and CDR2: KGHDR, SFDVKD. V shed 6 bases and J 7 bases; nucleotides not matched to a gene: 6. The CDR3 extends over 15 amino acids. CDR3 nucleotides: TGTGCCACCAGTCAGACTAGCGGGAGCGGTAATGAGCAGTTCTTC. This translates into CATSQTSGSGNEQFF.

For this clone: Since a much larger clone is just one base distant, this may be a read error. This chain uses TRBV9 with TRBJ2-1, with 9 bases that match TRBD2. The J segment lost 9 bases and the V segment lost 7 bases, leaving 8 bases of the junction unmatched. The CDR3 contains 13 residues. Germline CDR1 reads SGDLS; CDR2 reads YYNGEE. In DNA form, the CDR3 reads TGTGCCAGCTCCTCCGGGACTAGCACTGAGCAGTTCTTC. It specifies CASSSGTSTEQFF. Full variable domain (remainder filled in from reference TRBV9 and TRBJ2-1): DSGVTQTPKHLITATGQRVTLRCSPRSGDLSVYWYQQSLDQGLQFLIQYYNGEERAKGNILERFSAQQFPDLHSELNLSSLELGDSALYFCASSSGTSTEQFFGPGTRLTVL.

This clone was counted a few times. This chain links TRBV12-3 or TRBV12-4 with TRBJ1-6, with TRBD1 as a possible D gene (5 bases). V was cut by 5 bases and J by 7 bases, with 15 bases left in between. The CDR3 has 15 residues. The CDR3 coding sequence is TGTGCCAGCAGTCCACGACATGGGGCAAATTCACCCCTCCACTTT. It yields the protein CASSPRHGANSPLHF.

This clone was seen at least ten times. Other DNA sequences in this sample translate to the same CDR3. The chain has TRBV28 and TRBJ2-1; 14 bases are shared with TRBD2. Germline CDR1 and CDR2: MDHEN and SYDVKM. The CDR3 extends over 13 amino acids. The junction had 2 bases not matched to a gene; V was cut back by 8 bases and J by 8 bases. This CDR3 reads CASRGLAGDEQFF. DNA for the CDR3: TGTGCCAGCCGGGGACTAGCGGGGGATGAGCAGTTCTTC.

Many counts were recorded for this clone. The same CDR3 is also encoded by other DNA sequences in this sample. V usage is TRBV6-1 and J usage is TRBJ2-5, with 8 bases matching TRBD2. Trimming took 7 bases from V and 1 from J; bases not matched to a gene: 5. Germline V lookup: CDR1 MNHNS, CDR2 SASEGT. The CDR3 extends over 14 amino acids. The chain's CDR3 is CASIQAGVQETQYF. As DNA, the CDR3 is TGTGCCAGCATCCAAGCGGGAGTCCAAGAGACCCAGTACTTC.

The table lists this clone with many counts. The chain is built from TRBV11-3 and TRBJ2-1, with D hard to call. The CDR3 contains 12 residues. V was clipped by 3 bases and J by 5 bases, with 5 bases between them. Germline V lookup: CDR1 SGHNT, CDR2 YENEEA. Here the CDR3 reads CASSFGNNEQFF. In DNA form, the CDR3 reads TGTGCCAGCAGCTTTGGAAACAATGAGCAGTTCTTC.

By share, this clone counts as medium-sized. The rearrangement links TRBV6-1 to TRBJ2-7; D is uncertain. Per germline, CDR1 MNHNS and CDR2 SASEGT. The CDR3 totals 14 residues. V shed 5 bases and J shed 0 bases, with 11 bases lying between them. The CDR3 region is CASSPIDTSYEQYF. The DNA for the CDR3 is TGTGCCAGCAGTCCGATTGACACCTCCTACGAGCAGTACTTC.

This clone was observed a handful of times. Possible read error: a much larger clone is one base away. The chain couples TRBV2 to TRBJ2-5; D may be TRBD1 (6 bases). The CDR3 is 16 residues long. CDR1 SNHLY and CDR2 FYNNEI come from the germline V gene. V gave up 4 bases and J gave up 1 base, with 16 bases separating them. CDR3 amino acids: CASSGLQGLSQETQYF. CDR3 nucleotides: TGTGCCAGCAGTGGGTTACAGGGATTGTCCCAAGAGACCCAGTACTTC. Combining the CDR3 with reference TRBV2 and TRBJ2-5 gives the whole variable domain EPEVTQTPSHQVTQMGQEVILRCVPISNHLYFYWYRQILGQKVEFLVSFYNNEISEKSEIFDDQFSVERPDGSNFTLKIRSTKLEDSAMYFCASSGLQGLSQETQYFGPGTRLLVL.

This clone was seen only a few times. One end of the junction does not line up with germline, which may come from a read error. The V gene is TRBV24-1, the J gene TRBJ2-2, with D perhaps being TRBD1 or TRBD2 (5 bases each). Germline CDR1 reads KGHDR; CDR2 reads SFDVKD. The CDR3 spans 15 residues. The DNA for the CDR3 is TGTGCCACCAGTGATGGGACGGTGAACACCGGCGAGCTGTTTTTT. This encodes CATSDGTVNTGELFF.